This TCR beta chain is from a study of T cell repertoires in cytomegalovirus infection. Turning to the study itself: Recently identified HLA-C-restricted CMV epitopes were used, and well-studied HLA-B-restricted CMV epitopes were used as well.

TCRdb ran MiXCR on the reads and lists one entry per CDR3 protein. Of approximately 910,000 distinct CDR3 sequences in the sample, roughly 31% were seen once. CDR3 length: 17 residues. Trimming removed 0 bases at V and 6 bases at J, with 20 bases between. Germline loops: CDR1 SQVTM, CDR2 ANQGSEA. A remark on this clonotype: Its antigen is still unknown.

The TCR comes from a human donor in good health (CMV status not recorded). Some clones in this sample may be carry-over from other donors' samples. Material: cultured CD8+ T cells from PBMCs, obtained from culture after CMV antigen stimulation. The genes are TRBV29-1 and TRBJ2-2; D is possibly TRBD2 (6 bases). CDR3 sequence reads: CSVEDPKPAGPAGELFF. In DNA, the CDR3 is TGCAGCGTTGAAGATCCCAAGCCCGCGGGGCCGGCCGGGGAGCTGTTTTTT.